Sequencing of this T cell receptor beta chain was carried out in a study of tumor and adjacent non-tumor tissue in lung cancer. As regards this clonotype: Because the CDR3 is missing its conserved closing phenylalanine or tryptophan, this is likely a read error.

No cell sorting was done before RNA was extracted from the tissue. A modified ARM-PCR protocol with three rounds of nested PCR amplified TCRbeta. Via MiXCR, TCRdb re-called the multiplex PCR reads, giving one row per CDR3 protein. The data hold tens of thousands of distinct CDR3 sequences, with approximately 65% observed a single time. The germline CDR1 and CDR2 sequences are MGHRA and YSYEKL. The V segment lost 1 base and the J segment 7 bases; nucleotides outside the gene matches: 7. The CDR3 consists of 15 residues. Sample: lung tumor tissue. The sequence was obtained from a man in his 60s with non-small cell lung cancer. This rearrangement joins TRBV4-1 to TRBJ2-4; 7 bases are shared with TRBD2. CDR3 residues: CASSQGFGGSNIQYL. DNA of the CDR3: TGCGCCAGCAGCCAAGGATTTGGCGGGAGTAACATTCAGTACTTA.